Listed below are T cell receptor beta chains from one sample, sequenced in a study of CD8+ T cells in alopecia areata. Libraries were prepared by immunoSEQ multiplex PCR; TCRdb keeps only in-frame clonotypes and omits some of them. The sample includes 170,000 or so clones, about 60% of them seen just once. The specimen was CD8+ T cells sorted from blood, collected at week 24, from a patient treated with tofacitinib. The receptors were sampled from a human donor with alopecia areata. The CDR3 runs from the conserved cysteine through the conserved F or W. The D gene is left open where the match is weak. The listing skips clone size in some rows; elsewhere it reads once, few, many or a size class.

CSVWGMTGGYTF | TGCAGCGTCTGGGGGATGACAGGCGGCTACACCTTC | TRBV29-1 | few | TRBJ1-2 | NA
CATSRGTGGNQPQHF | TGTGCCACCAGCAGAGGAACAGGGGGAAATCAGCCCCAGCATTTT | TRBV15 | NA | TRBJ1-5 | TRBD1
CASSGPGQVYEQYF | TGTGCCAGCAGCGGACCGGGACAGGTCTACGAGCAGTACTTC | TRBV9 | NA | TRBJ2-7 | TRBD1
CASSPLGQGWPDGYTF | TGCGCCAGCAGCCCACTGGGACAGGGGTGGCCGGATGGCTACACCTTC | TRBV5-1 | NA | TRBJ1-2 | TRBD1
CASVAGSQPQHF | TGTGCCAGCGTGGCAGGGAGCCAGCCCCAGCATTTT | TRBV19 | NA | TRBJ1-5 | NA
CASSAIGTGYNEQFF | TGTGCCAGCAGCGCCATAGGCACAGGTTACAATGAGCAGTTCTTC | TRBV5-6 | NA | TRBJ2-1 | NA
CASSLGSNEQFF | TGTGCCAGCAGCTTAGGGAGCAATGAGCAGTTCTTC | TRBV11-3 | NA | TRBJ2-1 | NA
CASSLMGSGTEAFF | TGTGCCAGCAGTTTAATGGGCTCCGGGACTGAAGCTTTCTTT | TRBV27 | NA | TRBJ1-1 | NA
CASSLATGGDGYTF | TGCGCCAGCAGCTTGGCCACAGGGGGCGATGGCTACACCTTC | TRBV5-1 | NA | TRBJ1-2 | TRBD1
CAISEPGEETQYF | TGTGCCATCAGTGAACCAGGGGAAGAGACCCAGTACTTC | TRBV10-3 | NA | TRBJ2-5 | NA
CASSPGTRGTEAFF | TGTGCCAGCAGCCCCGGGACAAGGGGGACTGAAGCTTTCTTT | TRBV7-9 | NA | TRBJ1-1 | NA
CASSSGQGRSGELFF | TGTGCCAGCAGCTCGGGACAGGGCAGATCCGGGGAGCTGTTTTTT | TRBV7-9 | NA | TRBJ2-2 | TRBD1
CASSSNRDRGPGELFF | TGTGCCAGCAGCTCCAACCGGGACAGGGGGCCCGGGGAGCTGTTTTTT | TRBV2 | NA | TRBJ2-2 | TRBD1
CASSSWDSGANVLTF | TGTGCCAGCAGCTCCTGGGACTCTGGGGCCAACGTCCTGACTTTC | TRBV13 | NA | TRBJ2-6 | NA
CASSFGGTPREQFF | TGCGCCAGCAGCTTCGGCGGAACACCGCGAGAGCAGTTCTTC | TRBV5-1 | NA | TRBJ2-1 | NA
CSVESGQGTDTQYF | TGCAGCGTCGAGTCGGGACAGGGCACAGATACGCAGTATTTT | TRBV29-1 | NA | TRBJ2-3 | TRBD1
CASSLVQGRNEQFF | TGTGCCAGCAGCTTAGTTCAGGGGCGGAATGAGCAGTTCTTC | TRBV7-6 | NA | TRBJ2-1 | NA
CATSRDSGLSYEQYF | TGTGCCACCAGCAGAGATTCGGGGCTCTCCTACGAGCAGTACTTC | TRBV15 | few | TRBJ2-7 | NA
CASSTTSAPNEQFF | TGTGCCAGCAGCACCACCTCAGCACCCAATGAGCAGTTCTTC | TRBV13 | NA | TRBJ2-1 | NA
CASSSPGLAASYNEQFF | TGTGCCAGCAGCTCCCCGGGGCTAGCGGCTTCCTACAATGAGCAGTTCTTC | TRBV7-9 | few | TRBJ2-1 | TRBD2
CASIPGNSGANVLTF | TGTGCCAGTATCCCGGGGAACTCTGGGGCCAACGTCCTGACTTTC | TRBV19 | NA | TRBJ2-6 | NA
CASSLGGDTQYF | TGTGCCAGCAGCTTAGGGGGGGATACGCAGTATTTT | TRBV13 | NA | TRBJ2-3 | NA
CALSGQAEAFF | TGTGCCCTGTCCGGACAGGCAGAAGCTTTCTTT | TRBV12-5 | NA | TRBJ1-1 | TRBD1
CASSESRGLGKPQHF | TGCGCCAGCAGTGAGTCGAGGGGATTAGGGAAGCCCCAGCATTTT | TRBV10-2 | few | TRBJ1-5 | NA
CASSYSTVGSSYEQYF | TGTGCCAGCAGTTACTCGACGGTCGGCAGTTCCTACGAGCAGTACTTC | TRBV6-5 | NA | TRBJ2-7 | NA
CASSVFLDRSRHEQPQHF | TGTGCCAGCAGCGTTTTCCTGGACAGGTCGCGGCATGAGCAGCCCCAGCATTTT | TRBV2 | once | TRBJ1-5 | TRBD1
CASSNRGYNEQFF | TGTGCCAGCAGCAACCGGGGGTACAATGAGCAGTTCTTC | TRBV7-9 | few | TRBJ2-1 | NA
CSVGPHLNYTDTQYF | TGCAGCGTTGGCCCTCACCTCAATTACACAGATACGCAGTATTTT | TRBV29-1 | few | TRBJ2-3 | NA
CASSVLTGGDGYTF | TGTGCCAGCAGCGTATTGACAGGGGGCGATGGCTACACCTTC | TRBV9 | NA | TRBJ1-2 | TRBD1
CASRTSGGAPYEQYF | TGTGCCAGCAGGACTAGCGGGGGGGCCCCCTACGAGCAGTACTTC | TRBV2 | NA | TRBJ2-7 | TRBD2
CASSLGYRLSTQNSNQPQHF | TGCGCCAGCAGCCTTGGATACCGGCTATCCACCCAGAATAGCAATCAGCCCCAGCATTTT | TRBV23-1 | NA | TRBJ1-5 | NA
CASSQSELGRVGTDTQYF | TGCGCCAGCAGTCAATCGGAATTGGGGAGGGTTGGCACAGATACGCAGTATTTT | TRBV23-1 | few | TRBJ2-3 | TRBD2
CASSYEGWEQYF | TGTGCCAGCAGTTATGAGGGCTGGGAGCAGTACTTC | TRBV6-5 | NA | TRBJ2-7 | NA
CSVAARAWGTDTQYF | TGCAGCGTCGCGGCGAGAGCCTGGGGGACAGATACGCAGTATTTT | TRBV29-1 | few | TRBJ2-3 | NA
CASSARATSGDYEQYF | TGTGCCAGCAGCGCGCGAGCGACTAGCGGGGACTACGAGCAGTACTTC | TRBV7-9 | NA | TRBJ2-7 | TRBD2
CASSPSRVQETQYF | TGCGCCAGCAGCCCATCCAGGGTCCAAGAGACCCAGTACTTC | TRBV4-1 | NA | TRBJ2-5 | NA
CASSLLGGRNEQFF | TGTGCCAGCAGTTTATTGGGGGGCCGAAATGAGCAGTTCTTC | TRBV6-5 | NA | TRBJ2-1 | NA
CASKGGSTDTQYF | TGTGCCAGCAAAGGGGGTAGCACAGATACGCAGTATTTT | TRBV6-5 | few | TRBJ2-3 | NA
CASSFGGPNTEAFF | TGTGCCAGCAGCTTTGGGGGGCCCAACACTGAAGCTTTCTTT | TRBV7-6 | NA | TRBJ1-1 | NA
CAWINRENTEAFF | TGTGCCTGGATTAATCGGGAAAACACTGAAGCTTTCTTT | TRBV30 | few | TRBJ1-1 | NA
CASSYSPSGGANEQFF | TGTGCCAGCAGTTACTCTCCTAGCGGGGGGGCAAATGAGCAGTTCTTC | TRBV6-5 | NA | TRBJ2-1 | TRBD2
CASSLYRGVQPQHF | TGTGCCAGCAGCCTCTACAGGGGAGTCCAGCCCCAGCATTTT | TRBV27 | NA | TRBJ1-5 | TRBD1
CASSESRGPNYGYTF | TGTGCCAGCAGCGAGTCCAGGGGGCCCAACTATGGCTACACCTTC | TRBV9 | NA | TRBJ1-2 | TRBD1
CASSLRGNEKLFF | TGTGCCAGCAGCTTAAGGGGTAATGAAAAACTGTTTTTT | TRBV7-9 | NA | TRBJ1-4 | NA
CASSPRGRDYEQYF | TGTGCCAGCAGTCCTCGGGGAAGGGACTACGAGCAGTACTTC | TRBV6-5 | NA | TRBJ2-7 | NA
CASSFVGVEAFF | TGTGCCAGCAGCTTTGTTGGGGTTGAAGCTTTCTTT | TRBV7-9 | few | TRBJ1-1 | NA
CSVLDRGGLFF | TGCAGCGTTTTAGACAGGGGTGGGCTGTTTTTT | TRBV29-1 | NA | TRBJ2-2 | TRBD1